The clone carrying this T cell receptor beta chain was seen repeatedly, ten times or more. Germline V gives CDR1 MDHEN, CDR2 SYDVKM. V lost 11 bases to trimming and J lost 0 bases, with 11 bases between them. The CDR3 consists of 13 residues. The source of the sample is a study of blood T cells in healthy people across ages. Next came a second PCR, run for about 6 to 12 cycles, which used a sample-barcoded 5' primer along with a J-beta primer mix. TCRdb called the 5' RACE reads again in MiXCR, with one record for every CDR3 protein. Among roughly 1,000,000 distinct CDR3 sequences listed, roughly a quarter were seen once. These data also formed part of another study, on T cells of mothers and their children.

This receptor was taken from a girl aged 2-10 years in good health. Sequenced: blood. V is TRBV28 and J is TRBJ2-4; D gene uncertain. The CDR3 here is CASSGLAKNIQYF. CDR3 bases: TGTGCCTCATCAGGTCTAGCCAAAAACATTCAGTACTTC.